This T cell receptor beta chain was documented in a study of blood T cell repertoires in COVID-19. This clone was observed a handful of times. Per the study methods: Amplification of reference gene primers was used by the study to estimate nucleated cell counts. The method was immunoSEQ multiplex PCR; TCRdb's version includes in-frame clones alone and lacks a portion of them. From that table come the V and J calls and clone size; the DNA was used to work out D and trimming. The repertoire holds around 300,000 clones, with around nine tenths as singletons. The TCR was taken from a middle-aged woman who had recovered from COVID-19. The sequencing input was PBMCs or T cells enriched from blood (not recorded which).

The CDR3 loop reads CASTPGMHTEAFF. CDR3 coding DNA: TGTGCCAGCACCCCAGGCATGCACACTGAAGCTTTCTTT. The chain combines TRBV25-1 with TRBJ1-1; D unresolved. V lost 7 bases and J 3 bases, leaving 12 bases between the germline ends. This CDR3 is 13 amino acids long. CDR1 and CDR2 from the germline V gene are MGHDK and SYGVNS.